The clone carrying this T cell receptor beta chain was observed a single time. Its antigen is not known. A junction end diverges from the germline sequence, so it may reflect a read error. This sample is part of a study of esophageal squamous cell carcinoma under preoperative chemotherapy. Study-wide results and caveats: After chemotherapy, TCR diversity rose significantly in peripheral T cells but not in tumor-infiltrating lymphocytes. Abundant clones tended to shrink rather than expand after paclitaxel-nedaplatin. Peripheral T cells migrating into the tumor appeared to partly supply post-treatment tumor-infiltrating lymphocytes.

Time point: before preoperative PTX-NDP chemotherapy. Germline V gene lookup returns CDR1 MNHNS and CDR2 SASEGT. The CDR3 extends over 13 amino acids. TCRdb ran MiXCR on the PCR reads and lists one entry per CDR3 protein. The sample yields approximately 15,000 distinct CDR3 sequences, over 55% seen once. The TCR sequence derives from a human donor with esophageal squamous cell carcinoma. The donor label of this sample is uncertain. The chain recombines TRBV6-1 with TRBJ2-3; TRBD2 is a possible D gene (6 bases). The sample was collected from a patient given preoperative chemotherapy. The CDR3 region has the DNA TGTGCCAGCAGGCCGGGAGATGAAAATACGCAGTATTTC. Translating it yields CASRPGDENTQYF.